What follows are 9 T cell receptor beta chains derived from one specimen sequenced in a study of T cell changes during pregnancy in multiple sclerosis. Sequencing was performed with immunoSEQ multiplex PCR; in TCRdb, only in-frame clones are kept and a portion is missing. The repertoire holds tens of thousands of clones, with around 90% as singletons. This sample comprised peripheral blood, obtained in the first trimester of pregnancy. These receptors were obtained from a female donor with multiple sclerosis, enrolled in a pregnancy study.

The genes are TRBV15 and TRBJ2-1; TRBD2 matches at 10 bases. After removal of 3 bases from V and 4 bases from J, the junction contained 9 bases not matched to a gene. This CDR3 has 17 residues. Germline V gene lookup returns CDR1 LNHNV and CDR2 YYDKDF (reference sequence). The chain's CDR3 is CATSSLTGTSAYNEQFF. CDR3 DNA: TGTGCCACCAGCAGCTTAACCGGGACTAGCGCTTACAATGAGCAGTTCTTC.

V is TRBV18 and J is TRBJ1-3, with D unclear. The CDR3 is 14 amino acids. Per germline, CDR1 KGHSH and CDR2 LQKENI. Trimming took 3 bases from V and 4 from J, leaving 10 bases between them. The CDR3 DNA is TGTGCCAGCTCACCTTCAGGTGCGGGAAACACCATATATTTT. As protein: CASSPSGAGNTIYF.

This clone came up a few times. V is TRBV10-3 and J is TRBJ1-1; D is perhaps TRBD1 (6 bases). Germline lookup yields CDR1 ENHRY and CDR2 SYGVKD. Deletions cut 4 bases from V and 5 bases from J, with 14 bases between. The CDR3 totals 14 residues. The CDR3 region has the DNA TGTGCCATCAGTGTTGGGCCAGGGGAAACTGAAGCTTTCTTT. Its protein is CAISVGPGETEAFF.

The chain combines TRBV7-9 with TRBJ2-7, with 7 bases identical to TRBD1. This CDR3 region has 15 residues. The junction had 9 bases not matched to a gene; V was cut back by 4 bases and J by 3 bases. Germline CDR1 SEHNR, CDR2 FQNEAQ (reference sequence). DNA of the CDR3: TGTGCCAGCAGCTCGACCCAGACAGGGCGCTACGAGCAGTACTTC. Encoded protein: CASSSTQTGRYEQYF.

The genes are TRBV11-2 and TRBJ1-1, with D perhaps matching TRBD1 (5 bases). Trimming took 6 bases from V and 3 from J, leaving 11 bases between them. The germline gives CDR1 SGHAT, CDR2 FQNNGV. The CDR3 spans 13 residues. CDR3 DNA: TGTGCCAGCAGTGCGCCAGGGTACACTGAAGCTTTCTTT. Translating gives CASSAPGYTEAFF.

The chain employs TRBV5-6 and TRBJ2-7, with 8 bases matching TRBD1. Germline V lookup: CDR1 SGHDT, CDR2 YYEEEE. The CDR3 spans 16 residues. V was clipped by 2 bases and J by 1 base; unmatched bases: 8. CDR3 region: CASSFHSGGPSYEQYF. CDR3 nucleotides: TGTGCCAGCAGCTTTCACTCAGGGGGCCCGTCCTACGAGCAGTACTTC. The full variable domain, its missing parts supplied by reference TRBV5-6 and TRBJ2-7, is DAGVTQSPTHLIKTRGQQVTLRCSPKSGHDTVSWYQQALGQGPQFIFQYYEEEERQRGNFPDRFSGHQFPNYSSELNVNALLLGDSALYLCASSFHSGGPSYEQYFGPGTRLTVT.

CDR3 protein: CASSTTSGTFYEQYF. CDR3 in DNA: TGTGCCAGCTCAACGACTAGCGGAACATTCTACGAGCAGTACTTC. The chain recombines TRBV18 with TRBJ2-5, with 9 nucleotides matching TRBD2. The end of the DNA aligns better with TRBJ2-7, so the J call may be wrong. CDR1 is KGHSH and CDR2 is LQKENI in the germline V gene. CDR3 length equals 15 residues.

This chain links TRBV2 with TRBJ1-4, with 10 bases that match TRBD1. This CDR3 comprises 14 residues. V lost 6 bases and J lost 7; bases outside the gene matches: 5. Germline CDR1 and CDR2: SNHLY and FYNNEI. For the CDR3, the DNA is TGTGCCAGCAGCCTCGGGACAGGGGCTGAAAAACTGTTTTTT. Its translation is CASSLGTGAEKLFF.

This chain uses TRBV18 with TRBJ2-3, with D maybe TRBD1 (5 bases). Germline assignment: CDR1 KGHSH and CDR2 LQKENI. The CDR3 loop spans 13 amino acids. Trimming cost V 5 bases and J 3 bases, with 9 bases left between them. CDR3 loop: CASSAGRTDTQYF. CDR3 coding DNA: TGTGCCAGCTCAGCAGGGCGAACAGATACGCAGTATTTT.